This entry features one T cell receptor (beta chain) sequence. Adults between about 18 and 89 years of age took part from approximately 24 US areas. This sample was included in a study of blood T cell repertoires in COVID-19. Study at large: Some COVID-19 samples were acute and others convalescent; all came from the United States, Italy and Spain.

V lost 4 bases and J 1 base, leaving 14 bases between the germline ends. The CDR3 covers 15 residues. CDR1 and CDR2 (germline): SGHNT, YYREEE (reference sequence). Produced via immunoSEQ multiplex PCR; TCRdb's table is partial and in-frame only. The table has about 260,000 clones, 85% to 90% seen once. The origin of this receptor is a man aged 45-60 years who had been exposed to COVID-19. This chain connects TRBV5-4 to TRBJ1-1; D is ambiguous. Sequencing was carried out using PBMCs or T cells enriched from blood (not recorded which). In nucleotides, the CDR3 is TGTGCCAGCAGCCCCGGGAATCACCAGAACACTGAAGCTTTCTTT. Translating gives CASSPGNHQNTEAFF.